The 12 T cell receptor beta chains below were found in one sample sequenced in a study of response to subunit inactivated influenza vaccine. TCRdb recomputed calls from the RT-PCR reads with MiXCR, one row per CDR3 protein. The sample lists roughly 700,000 distinct CDR3 sequences; 15% to 17% were seen once. Sequencing was performed on PBMCs from blood, taken about 11 days after vaccination. These receptors all come from a man aged 45-65 years who received an inactivated influenza vaccine.

V is TRBV20-1 and J is TRBJ2-7; TRBD2 agrees at 8 bases. Looked up from germline, CDR1 is DFQATT and CDR2 is SNEGSKA (reference sequence). V lost 1 base, J lost 3 bases, and 2 bases stayed unmatched. The CDR3 covers 13 residues. The CDR3 coding sequence is TGCAGTGCTAGAGTAGCGGGGTACTACGAGCAGTACTTC. It specifies CSARVAGYYEQYF.

This clonotype has more than one count but fewer than ten. The V call is TRBV2, the J call TRBJ1-4, with D unclear. Germline V gene data show CDR1 as SNHLY and CDR2 as FYNNEI. Trimming took 5 bases from V and 2 from J, leaving 9 bases between them. The CDR3 loop spans 14 amino acids. This chain's CDR3 is CASSMRTTNEKLFF. CDR3 nucleotides: TGTGCCAGCAGTATGCGGACTACTAATGAAAAACTGTTTTTT. The entire variable domain, with the rest obtained from reference TRBV2 and TRBJ1-4, is as follows: EPEVTQTPSHQVTQMGQEVILRCVPISNHLYFYWYRQILGQKVEFLVSFYNNEISEKSEIFDDQFSVERPDGSNFTLKIRSTKLEDSAMYFCASSMRTTNEKLFFGSGTQLSVL.

This clonotype was counted many times. The genes are TRBV12-3 or TRBV12-4 and TRBJ2-6; TRBD2 might be the D (5 bases). V was pared by 6 bases and J by 1 base, with 10 bases between. The CDR3 consists of 15 residues. Here the CDR3 DNA reads TGTGCCAGCAGCTTACGGGGATCTGGGGCCAACGTCCTGACTTTC. Amino acid sequence: CASSLRGSGANVLTF.

The chain recombines TRBV11-2 with TRBJ1-1, with 8 bases that match TRBD1. The CDR3 extends over 15 amino acids. Germline V gene lookup returns CDR1 SGHAT and CDR2 FQNNGV. V gave up 0 bases and J gave up 5 bases; unmatched junction bases: 5. The CDR3 sequence: CASSLEGRTGTEAFF. As DNA, the CDR3 is TGTGCCAGCAGCTTAGAGGGCAGGACAGGGACTGAAGCTTTCTTT.

This clonotype was observed at least ten times. The V gene is TRBV18, the J gene TRBJ2-7, with a weak D call TRBD2 (5 bases). V lost 3 bases, J lost 5 bases, and 14 bases lay in between. Looked up from germline, CDR1 is KGHSH and CDR2 is LQKENI. The CDR3 extends over 14 amino acids. CDR3 region: CASSPGRADNEQYF. For the CDR3, the DNA is TGTGCCAGCTCACCCGGGCGGGCAGATAACGAGCAGTACTTC.

A few counts support this clonotype. The chain links TRBV7-9 to TRBJ2-5, with D uncertain. The ends were cut back, 4 bases at V and 3 bases at J, with 9 bases in the middle. Germline assignment: CDR1 SEHNR and CDR2 FQNEAQ (reference sequence). CDR3 size: 13 residues. The CDR3 protein is CASSSYSKETQYF. The CDR3 nucleotides read TGTGCCAGCAGCTCTTACTCAAAAGAGACCCAGTACTTC.

This clonotype occurred a few times. The conserved phenylalanine or tryptophan normally closing the CDR3 is absent here, so this likely arose from a read error. The chain combines TRBV5-1 with TRBJ2-3; D remains ambiguous. Germline CDR1 SGHRS, CDR2 YFSETQ. CDR3 length: 13 residues. Trimming removed 4 bases at V and 6 bases at J, with 12 bases between. The CDR3, as DNA: TGCGCCAGCAGCAAGAGCCCAGCCGATACGCAGTATCTT. Translated: CASSKSPADTQYL.

The genes are TRBV5-6 and TRBJ1-2; D gene uncertain. Trimming shortened V by 0 bases and J by 4 bases, and 13 bases separated the two germline ends. CDR3 length: 15 residues. Germline V gives CDR1 SGHDT, CDR2 YYEEEE. CDR3 sequence: CASSLESEAVYGYTF. The CDR3 DNA reads TGTGCCAGCAGCTTGGAGAGTGAGGCAGTCTATGGCTACACCTTC.

This clonotype was counted between two and nine times. The J gene is TRBJ2-2, the V gene TRBV7-6; D remains ambiguous. The germline CDR1 and CDR2 sequences are SGHVS and FNYEAQ. The CDR3 runs to 15 residues. Trimming took 5 bases from V and 1 from J, leaving 11 bases between them. Written as DNA, the CDR3 is TGTGCCAGCAGCAGAACAAGAAAGAACACCGGGGAGCTGTTTTTT. Its translation is CASSRTRKNTGELFF.

This clonotype appeared a few times. The rearrangement joins TRBV18 to TRBJ1-1, with 12 bases that match TRBD1. This CDR3 contains 17 residues. Germline CDR1 reads KGHSH; CDR2 reads LQKENI. Trimming cost V 6 bases and J 4 bases; bases outside gene matches: 12. The CDR3: CASSLGTGGRLATEAFF. The CDR3 nucleotides read TGTGCCAGCTCGCTAGGGACAGGGGGCAGGCTGGCCACTGAAGCTTTCTTT.

The chain employs TRBV3-1 and TRBJ2-7, with D unclear. This CDR3 spans 13 amino acids. Trimming cost V 0 bases and J 3 bases, with 6 bases left between them. Germline assignment: CDR1 LGHDT and CDR2 YNNKEL (reference sequence). The DNA for the CDR3 is TGTGCCAGCAGCCAAGATCAGGACTACGAGCAGTACTTC. Translated: CASSQDQDYEQYF.

This clonotype was observed a few times. The J gene is TRBJ1-4, the V gene TRBV28; 7 bases match TRBD1. With 6 bases clipped from V and 4 bases from J, the junction kept 5 bases outside the gene matches. Per the germline V gene, CDR1 is MDHEN and CDR2 is SYDVKM. The CDR3 has 14 amino acids. For the CDR3, the DNA is TGTGCCAGCAGAAGCAGGGGGATTAATGAAAAACTGTTTTTT. Protein sequence: CASRSRGINEKLFF.